One TCR beta chain is described in this entry. As yet, its antigen is unknown. Clones were read by immunoSEQ multiplex PCR, and TCRdb kept only the in-frame ones, dropping some. This repertoire shows roughly 410,000 clones, 83% found once; its top ten account for around 7.3%. The data were taken from a study of Ad26.COV2.S vaccination and SARS-CoV-2 variants. Study as a whole: Vaccine-arm donor from the placebo-controlled COV1001 Ad26.COV2.S trial. Doses of Ad26.COV2.S were injected into muscle once or twice, 56 days apart.

The CDR3 is made up of 12 amino acids. Germline loops: CDR1 MNHEY, CDR2 SVGEGT. Trimming removed 2 bases at V and 3 bases at J, with 5 bases between. Study outcomes and limitations: Post-vaccination breadth of spike-specific CD8+ and CD4+ T cell responses was reportedly substantial.

Described treatment: around 19 received Ad26.COV2.S at low or high dose, single or two shots; 5 received placebo; per-sample allocation not given. After the first vaccine or placebo injection, samples were drawn on day 63. Donation was by an adult aged 18-55 years who was in Boston. The sequences come from peripheral blood, collected in a trial of Ad26.COV2.S vaccine versus placebo. The rearrangement uses TRBV6-2 or TRBV6-3 and TRBJ2-7; D is ambiguous. This TCR was sampled from a person between 18 and 59 years old who received the Ad26.COV2.S COVID-19 vaccine or a placebo. This CDR3 is CASSYTLYEQYF. The CDR3 DNA is TGTGCCAGCAGTTACACCCTCTACGAGCAGTACTTC.